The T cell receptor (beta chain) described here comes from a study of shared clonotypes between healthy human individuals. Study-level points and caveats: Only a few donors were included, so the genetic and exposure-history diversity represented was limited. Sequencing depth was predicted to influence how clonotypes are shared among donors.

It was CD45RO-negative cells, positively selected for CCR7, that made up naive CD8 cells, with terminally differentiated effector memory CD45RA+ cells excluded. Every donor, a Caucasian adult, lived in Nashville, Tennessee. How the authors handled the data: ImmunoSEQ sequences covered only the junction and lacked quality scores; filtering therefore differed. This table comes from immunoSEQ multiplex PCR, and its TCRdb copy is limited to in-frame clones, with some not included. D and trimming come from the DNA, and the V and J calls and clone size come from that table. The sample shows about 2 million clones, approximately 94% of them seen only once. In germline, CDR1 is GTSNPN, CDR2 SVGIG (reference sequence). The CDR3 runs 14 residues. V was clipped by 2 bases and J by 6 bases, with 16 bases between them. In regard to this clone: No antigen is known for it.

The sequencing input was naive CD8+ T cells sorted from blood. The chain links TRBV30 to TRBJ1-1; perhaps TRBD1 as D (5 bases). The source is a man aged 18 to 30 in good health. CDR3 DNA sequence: TGTGCCTGGAGTTTGATGAGGGGAGTCGCTGAAGCTTTCTTT. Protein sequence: CAWSLMRGVAEAFF.